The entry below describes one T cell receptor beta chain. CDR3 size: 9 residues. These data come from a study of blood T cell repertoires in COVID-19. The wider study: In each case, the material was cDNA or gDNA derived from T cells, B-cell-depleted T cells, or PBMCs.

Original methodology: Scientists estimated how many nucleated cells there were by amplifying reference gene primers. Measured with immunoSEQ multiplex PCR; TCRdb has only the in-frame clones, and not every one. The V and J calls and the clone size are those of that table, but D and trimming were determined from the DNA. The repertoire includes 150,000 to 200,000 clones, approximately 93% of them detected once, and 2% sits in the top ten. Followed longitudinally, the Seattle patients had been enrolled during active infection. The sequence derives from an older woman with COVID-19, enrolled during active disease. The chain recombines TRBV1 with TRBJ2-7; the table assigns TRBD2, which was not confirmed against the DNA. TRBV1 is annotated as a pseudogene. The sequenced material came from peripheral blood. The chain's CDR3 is CTSSQDPGF. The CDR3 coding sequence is TGCACCAGCAGCCAAGACCCCGGGTTC.